The rows below give T cell receptor beta chains drawn from one sample of a study of control samples from healthy donors and cancer patients. Clones were sequenced by immunoSEQ multiplex PCR, and TCRdb holds only the in-frame ones, with some missing. The data hold over 20,000 clones, with around 86% observed a single time. The material sequenced was PBMCs. The receptors stem from a man between 60 and 75 years old with colorectal cancer. The CDR3 runs from the conserved cysteine through the conserved F or W. D genes are given only for firm matches. Size values are once, few and many counts, or a class for expanded clones, and some rows have none.

j_call	v_call	d_call	clone_size	cdr3_aa	cdr3_nt
TRBJ1-1	TRBV5-4	-	-	CASSSDMNTEAFF	TGTGCCAGCAGCTCCGACATGAACACTGAAGCTTTCTTT
TRBJ2-6	TRBV4-1	-	-	CASSKPDPAGANVLTF	TGCGCCAGCAGCAAACCAGACCCGGCTGGGGCCAACGTCCTGACTTTC
TRBJ1-1	TRBV6-5	-	-	CASGWDTEAFF	TGTGCCAGCGGCTGGGACACTGAAGCTTTCTTT
TRBJ2-3	TRBV3-1/TRBV3-2	-	few	CASSQGVVSTDTQYF	TGTGCCAGCAGCCAAGGGGTCGTTAGCACAGATACGCAGTATTTT
TRBJ2-7	TRBV4-1	-	-	CASSQSLARAYEQYF	TGCGCCAGCAGCCAAAGTCTGGCGAGGGCCTACGAGCAGTACTTC
TRBJ2-7	TRBV5-1	TRBD1	-	CASSLVTGGFYEQYF	TGCGCCAGCAGCTTGGTTACAGGGGGCTTCTACGAGCAGTACTTC
TRBJ1-5	TRBV6-1	-	-	CASSDPYQVLRNQPQHF	TGTGCCAGCAGTGACCCCTACCAGGTCCTCCGGAATCAGCCCCAGCATTTT
TRBJ1-1	TRBV14	-	-	CASSQELRQQAFF	TGTGCCAGCAGCCAAGAATTGAGGCAGCAAGCTTTCTTT
TRBJ2-3	TRBV14	-	-	CASSQLGTIDTQYF	TGTGCCAGCAGCCAACTGGGGACAATAGATACGCAGTATTTT
TRBJ1-1	TRBV7-2	-	once	CASRYASGDAGGAFF	TGTGCCAGCCGTTACGCAAGCGGGGACGCGGGGGGAGCTTTCTTT
TRBJ1-1	TRBV11-2	-	-	CASSLGGGIPTEAFF	TGTGCCAGCAGCTTAGGCGGGGGAATCCCCACTGAAGCTTTCTTT
TRBJ1-5	TRBV19	-	-	CASEKPNQPQHF	TGTGCCAGTGAGAAACCCAATCAGCCCCAGCATTTT
TRBJ1-2	TRBV5-1	-	once	CASSLEYRNYGYTF	TGCGCCAGCAGCTTGGAATACAGGAACTATGGCTACACCTTC
TRBJ2-7	TRBV7-8	-	-	CASSLVTGNYEQYF	TGTGCCAGCAGCTTAGTAACAGGGAACTACGAGCAGTACTTC
TRBJ2-3	TRBV14	-	-	CASSRGPGVPITDTQYF	TGTGCCAGCAGCCGGGGGCCAGGGGTCCCCATCACAGATACGCAGTATTTT
TRBJ1-1	TRBV19	TRBD1	once	CASSIGTGVFDEAFF	TGTGCCAGTAGTATTGGGACAGGGGTATTTGATGAAGCTTTCTTT
TRBJ1-3	TRBV9	-	-	CASSVGSSGNTIYF	TGTGCCAGCAGCGTAGGAAGCTCTGGAAACACCATATATTTT
TRBJ1-3	TRBV19	-	-	CASSPGGLSSGNTIYF	TGTGCCAGTAGCCCGGGAGGGCTAAGCTCTGGAAACACCATATATTTT
TRBJ2-1	TRBV2	-	-	CASDEVGAYNEQFF	TGTGCCAGCGACGAGGTGGGGGCTTACAATGAGCAGTTCTTC
TRBJ2-2	TRBV5-4	-	-	CASSLGNGGTGELFF	TGTGCCAGCAGCTTAGGAAACGGCGGGACCGGGGAGCTGTTTTTT
TRBJ1-1	TRBV4-3	-	-	CASSQDIGTNTEAFF	TGCGCCAGCAGCCAAGATATCGGGACAAACACTGAAGCTTTCTTT
TRBJ1-4	TRBV10-3	TRBD1	-	CAISDGTGFEKLFF	TGTGCCATCAGTGACGGGACAGGGTTTGAAAAACTGTTTTTT
TRBJ2-3	TRBV9	-	few	CASSVGDTQYF	TGTGCCAGCAGCGTAGGAGATACGCAGTATTTT
TRBJ2-1	TRBV5-4	TRBD2	-	CASSPGGTSGVHEQFF	TGTGCCAGCAGCCCTGGGGGGACTAGCGGGGTTCATGAGCAGTTCTTC
TRBJ2-2	TRBV5-5	-	few	CASSLAWGTGELFF	TGTGCCAGCAGCTTGGCCTGGGGAACCGGGGAGCTGTTTTTT
TRBJ1-1	TRBV20-1	-	-	CSASSSQGYTEAFF	TGCAGTGCTAGTTCGTCGCAGGGGTACACTGAAGCTTTCTTT
TRBJ1-1	TRBV10-2	-	-	CASSEQVMNTEAFF	TGCGCCAGCAGTGAGCAGGTTATGAACACTGAAGCTTTCTTT
TRBJ1-6	TRBV27	-	-	CASSAREMGNSPLHF	TGTGCCAGCAGTGCAAGAGAAATGGGGAATTCACCCCTCCACTTT
TRBJ1-2	TRBV19	-	-	CASSTPQSEGLYGYTF	TGTGCCAGTAGTACTCCGCAGTCAGAAGGACTCTATGGCTACACCTTC
TRBJ1-2	TRBV5-4	-	once	CASSPEGGSADIYGYTF	TGTGCCAGCAGTCCGGAGGGTGGGTCAGCTGACATATATGGCTACACCTTC
TRBJ2-1	TRBV5-1	-	few	CASSSGNNEQFF	TGCGCCAGCAGCTCGGGAAACAATGAGCAGTTCTTC
TRBJ2-3	TRBV10-2	TRBD2	-	CASSESRDGTAGGRNTQYF	TGCGCCAGCAGTGAGTCCCGAGATGGTACAGCGGGGGGGCGGAATACGCAGTATTTT
TRBJ2-7	TRBV18	-	-	CASSPPTREVSYEQYF	TGTGCCAGCTCACCGCCTACCAGGGAGGTTTCCTACGAGCAGTACTTC
TRBJ1-2	TRBV4-2	-	-	CASSQDEGTNYGYTF	TGTGCCAGCAGCCAAGATGAGGGCACGAACTATGGCTACACCTTC
TRBJ1-3	TRBV7-9	-	-	CASSLAGSGNTMYF	TGTGCCAGCAGCTTAGCAGGTTCTGGAAACACCATGTATTTT
TRBJ2-1	TRBV2	-	-	CASSVGPWGLFEQFF	TGTGCCAGCAGTGTCGGCCCCTGGGGTTTATTTGAGCAGTTCTTC
TRBJ2-1	TRBV24-1	TRBD2	few	CATSDPGLAGGQDQFF	TGTGCCACCAGTGATCCGGGACTAGCGGGGGGGCAGGATCAGTTCTTC
TRBJ1-1	TRBV4-1	-	-	CASSPRDLNTEAFF	TGCGCCAGCAGCCCCCGGGACTTGAACACTGAAGCTTTCTTT
TRBJ1-6	TRBV6-5	-	medium-sized	CASSPLFSYNSPLHF	TGTGCCAGCAGTCCCCTTTTCTCCTATAATTCACCCCTCCACTTT
TRBJ1-6	TRBV10-3	-	-	CAISAGPNSPLHF	TGTGCCATCAGTGCGGGACCAAATTCACCCCTCCACTTT
TRBJ2-3	TRBV6-1	-	-	CASSEPGEPGTYTDTQYF	TGTGCCAGCAGTGAACCCGGTGAGCCAGGAACATACACAGATACGCAGTATTTT
TRBJ1-2	TRBV12-5	-	-	CASGLGTAIYGYTF	TGTGCTAGTGGTTTGGGGACAGCGATCTATGGCTACACCTTC
TRBJ2-1	TRBV24-1	TRBD2	-	CATSDLRTSGGGYNEQFF	TGTGCCACCAGTGACCTGCGGACTAGCGGGGGAGGCTACAATGAGCAGTTCTTC
TRBJ2-2	TRBV10-3	-	-	CAISQTNAGSGELFF	TGTGCCATCAGCCAAACAAACGCGGGGTCCGGGGAGCTGTTTTTT
TRBJ1-1	TRBV5-5	-	-	CASSLVLREGAFF	TGTGCCAGCAGCTTAGTTCTCCGGGAGGGTGCTTTCTTT
TRBJ2-5	TRBV9	TRBD2	-	CASSVAGGPQGTQYF	TGTGCCAGCAGCGTAGCGGGGGGGCCTCAGGGGACCCAGTACTTC
TRBJ1-1	TRBV29-1	-	-	CSAGTVNTEAFF	TGCAGCGCGGGGACTGTGAACACTGAAGCTTTCTTT
TRBJ1-1	TRBV3-1/TRBV3-2	-	-	CASSRGQMNTEAFF	TGTGCCAGCAGCCGGGGTCAGATGAACACTGAAGCTTTCTTT
TRBJ2-1	TRBV10-1	-	-	CASSEASFVEQFF	TGCGCCAGCAGTGAGGCTAGCTTCGTTGAGCAGTTCTTC
TRBJ1-1	TRBV10-3	TRBD1	-	CAISDDRGITEAFF	TGTGCCATCAGTGATGACAGGGGGATAACTGAAGCTTTCTTT
TRBJ2-1	TRBV5-5	-	once	CASSLATSEYNEQFF	TGTGCCAGCAGCTTGGCGACCAGCGAATACAATGAGCAGTTCTTC
TRBJ1-2	TRBV5-4	-	-	CASSSKQESSGYTF	TGTGCCAGCAGCAGCAAACAGGAATCAAGTGGCTACACCTTC
TRBJ2-1	TRBV2	TRBD2	-	CASWAGGQDEQFF	TGTGCCAGCTGGGCGGGGGGGCAGGATGAGCAGTTCTTC
TRBJ2-2	TRBV9	-	-	CASSGAGFPGELFF	TGTGCCAGCAGCGGAGCTGGCTTCCCCGGGGAGCTGTTTTTT
TRBJ1-4	TRBV7-9	-	-	CASSQISQGSEKLFF	TGTGCCAGCAGTCAAATATCCCAGGGATCTGAAAAACTGTTTTTT
TRBJ2-1	TRBV7-7	TRBD1	-	CASSPDRGGEQFF	TGTGCCAGCAGCCCGGACAGGGGTGGTGAGCAGTTCTTC
TRBJ1-1	TRBV2	-	-	CASSVRTFRTEAFF	TGTGCCAGCAGTGTGAGGACCTTTAGGACTGAAGCTTTCTTT
TRBJ1-6	TRBV5-1	-	-	CASRTSSYNSPLHF	TGCGCCAGCCGGACAAGCTCCTATAATTCACCCCTCCACTTT
TRBJ2-7	TRBV2	TRBD1	-	CASTVTGLYEQYF	TGTGCCAGCACCGTGACAGGGCTATACGAGCAGTACTTC
TRBJ1-5	TRBV7-9	-	-	CASSLGQVTSNQPQHF	TGTGCCAGCAGCTTAGGACAGGTAACTAGCAATCAGCCCCAGCATTTT